In this sample, the clone carrying this T cell receptor (beta chain) turned up many times. The antigen is unknown. This sample stems from a study of T cells in Graves' hyperthyroidism and ophthalmopathy. General study points: Stable hyperthyroidism was told apart from ophthalmopathy by a model built on 13 V-J features.

Using RNA transcripts as the source, TCR beta CDR3 regions were amplified. Primed by the HTBI set, a first-round RT-PCR was run on the TCR CDR3. TCRdb itself ran the multiplex PCR reads through MiXCR, one entry per CDR3 protein. The sample has 500,000 to 800,000 distinct CDR3 sequences, about 14% seen once; the top ten hold around 13%. CDR3 length equals 12 residues. The junction had 1 base not matched to a gene; V was cut back by 4 bases and J by 7 bases. Germline lookup yields CDR1 LGHDT and CDR2 YNNKEL (reference sequence). The chain employs TRBV3-1 and TRBJ1-2; 9 bases line up with TRBD1. The sequenced sample was blood. This receptor was identified in a woman in her forties or fifties with Graves' ophthalmopathy. CDR3 sequence reads: CASSPDRGGYTF. The CDR3 bases are TGTGCCAGCAGCCCGGACAGGGGTGGCTACACCTTC.